The 3 T cell receptor beta chains given below trace back to one sample, sequenced in a study of vaccination effects on CD4 cells after COVID-19. No antigen is known for these receptors. With the ViraFEST assay, the study expanded antigen-specific CD4+ T cells using viral peptide pools, then sequenced them. Isolating CD4+ T cells followed approximately 10 days of culture. Each participant was given two doses of one vaccine (BNT162b2 or mRNA-1273). This table comes from immunoSEQ multiplex PCR, and its TCRdb copy is limited to in-frame clones, with some not included. This sample has over 60,000 clones, with 70% to 75% found just once. The input for sequencing was CD4+ T cells from PBMCs cultured with HCoV-229E spike peptides, taken after COVID-19 vaccination. Receptor source: a human donor who received a COVID-19 vaccine.

CDR3 nucleotide sequence: TGTGCCACCAGTGATGGGTGGACAGCGAACACCGGGGAGCTGTTTTTT. It is translated as CATSDGWTANTGELFF. V gene TRBV24-1 combines with J gene TRBJ2-2, with D tentatively TRBD1 (6 bases). The CDR3 runs 16 residues. V was clipped by 3 bases and J by 0 bases, with 10 bases between them. Germline CDR1 reads KGHDR; CDR2 reads SFDVKD.

The J gene is TRBJ2-5, the V gene TRBV28; 9 bases align to TRBD1. V trimming: 1 base; J trimming: 2 bases; junction bases outside the gene matches: 5. The CDR3 contains 16 residues. The germline CDR1 and CDR2 sequences are MDHEN and SYDVKM. The CDR3 coding sequence is TGTGCCAGCAGTTTATTGGGGACAGGGTGGCAAGAGACCCAGTACTTC. Translating it yields CASSLLGTGWQETQYF.

This rearrangement joins TRBV29-1 to TRBJ1-2; no clear D. The CDR3 sequence is 11 residues long. The germline CDR1 and CDR2 sequences are SQVTM and ANQGSEA. V lost 6 bases and J lost 2, with 7 bases in between. DNA for the CDR3: TGCAGCGTAGAACTGAACTATGGCTACACCTTC. It is translated as CSVELNYGYTF. Complete variable domain (other parts from reference TRBV29-1 and TRBJ1-2): SAVISQKPSRDICQRGTSLTIQCQVDSQVTMMFWYRQQPGQSLTLIATANQGSEATYESGFVIDKFPISRPNLTFSTLTVSNMSPEDSSIYLCSVELNYGYTFGSGTRLTVV.